Following are 27 T cell receptor beta chains from one sample sequenced in a study of CD8 T cells in Susac syndrome. Random hexamers served to reverse transcribe roughly 0.5 to 1 ug RNA. Each CDR3 protein is one row after TCRdb ran MiXCR on the immunoSEQ multiplex PCR reads. The data hold roughly 120,000 distinct CDR3 sequences, with around 95% observed a single time. The sample consisted of CD4+ T cells from PBMCs. These receptor sequences come from a human donor in good health.

The V call is TRBV9, the J call TRBJ1-2; D is undetermined. The germline CDR1 and CDR2 sequences are SGDLS and YYNGEE. CDR3 length: 13 residues. V lost 0 bases and J 8 bases, leaving 11 bases between the germline ends. CDR3 sequence (DNA): TGTGCCAGCAGCGTAGGCGGCGAGACGGGCTACACCTTC. This gives the protein CASSVGGETGYTF.

The gene calls are TRBV20-1 and TRBJ1-5; TRBD1 might be the D (5 bases). This CDR3 region has 12 residues. Germline CDR1 reads DFQATT; CDR2 reads SNEGSKA (reference sequence). Trimming pared 2 bases from V and 6 bases from J, leaving 8 bases between. The CDR3 spells CSARQGSQPQHF. The CDR3 DNA sequence: TGCAGTGCTAGACAGGGTTCTCAGCCCCAGCATTTT.

This chain joins TRBV5-8 and TRBJ2-7; D possibly corresponds to TRBD1 (5 bases). V lost 1 base, J lost 5 bases, and 10 bases lay in between. This CDR3 contains 13 residues. Germline V CDR1 and CDR2: SGHTS, YDEGEE. The CDR3 loop is CASSLTGQDEQYF. As DNA, the CDR3 is TGTGCCAGCAGCTTGACAGGTCAGGACGAGCAGTACTTC.

Written as DNA, the CDR3 is TGTGCCAGCAGCTCGGACAGGGGAAAGGGGACCCAGTACTTC. Protein: CASSSDRGKGTQYF. The chain has TRBV5-5 and TRBJ2-5; 9 positions agree with TRBD1. The germline V gene has CDR1 SGHKS and CDR2 YYEKEE (reference sequence). The junction had 7 bases not matched to a gene; V was cut back by 3 bases and J by 7 bases. The CDR3 extends over 14 amino acids.

The CDR3 here is CASSSHGYNEQFF. The CDR3 DNA reads as TGTGCCAGCAGCTCCCACGGGTACAATGAGCAGTTCTTC. This rearrangement joins TRBV7-2 to TRBJ2-1; D not resolved. From germline, CDR1 is SGHTA and CDR2 FQGNSA. Trimming removed 4 bases from V and 4 bases from J, with 8 bases in between. CDR3 size: 13 residues.

The chain uses TRBV29-1 and TRBJ2-2; D tentatively reads TRBD1 or TRBD2 (6 bases each). Germline CDR1 and CDR2: SQVTM and ANQGSEA. This CDR3 is 17 amino acids long. Between the trimmed V and J ends, which lost 6 bases and 0 bases, there was a span of 20 bases. The DNA of the CDR3 is TGCAGCGTAAGAAGGGAGGACAGACATACGAACACCGGGGAGCTGTTTTTT. Protein: CSVRREDRHTNTGELFF.

The J gene is TRBJ2-3, the V gene TRBV12-3 or TRBV12-4; D uncertain. The CDR3 extends over 13 amino acids. V was shortened by 2 bases and J by 4 bases, with 7 bases between the two germline ends. CDR3 protein: CASSLRTPDTQYF. The CDR3 nucleotides read TGTGCCAGCAGTTTACGTACCCCAGATACGCAGTATTTT.

The rearrangement uses TRBV5-1 and TRBJ2-7, with 9 nucleotides matching TRBD1. The germline V gene has CDR1 SGHRS and CDR2 YFSETQ. The CDR3 sequence is 15 residues long. V dropped 0 bases and J dropped 3; count of bases not matched to a gene: 4. This CDR3 is CASSLDGTGYYEQYF. CDR3 bases: TGCGCCAGCAGCTTGGATGGGACAGGGTACTACGAGCAGTACTTC.

This clonotype was detected only a few times. The J gene is TRBJ2-7, the V gene TRBV29-1; TRBD1 matches 7 bases. V lost 4 bases and J lost 6; bases outside the gene matches: 6. Germline V gene data show CDR1 as SQVTM and CDR2 as ANQGSEA. The CDR3 is 12 residues long. The CDR3: CSVGQGQSEQYF. CDR3 nucleotides: TGCAGCGTTGGACAGGGTCAATCCGAGCAGTACTTC.

This clonotype was found once. This chain connects TRBV30 to TRBJ2-2; 7 bases are a match to TRBD2. CDR3 length equals 15 residues. The germline gives CDR1 GTSNPN, CDR2 SVGIG (reference sequence). V gave up 4 bases and J gave up 4 bases; unmatched junction bases: 9. This chain's CDR3 is CAWTTGGRRTGELFF. In DNA, the CDR3 is TGTGCCTGGACCACGGGCGGGAGACGCACCGGGGAGCTGTTTTTT.

The chain links TRBV7-2 to TRBJ1-2; no firm D call. CDR1 is SGHTA, CDR2 FQGNSA, per germline. The CDR3 is 14 amino acids. V was cut by 7 bases and J by 1 base, with 13 bases left in between. The CDR3 bases are TGTGCCAGCAATCCCCCGGGAAGTAACTATGGCTACACCTTC. Translation gives CASNPPGSNYGYTF.

The chain has TRBV23-1 and TRBJ2-7; D may match TRBD1 or TRBD2 (5 bases each). TRBV23-1 counts as an open reading frame of uncertain function. The CDR3 contains 17 residues. V shed 3 bases and J shed 5 bases, with 23 bases lying between them. Written as DNA, the CDR3 is TGCGCCAGCAGTCACTTCCCCGGGACGGCGAGAGTCCACGAGCAGTACTTC. The encoded protein is CASSHFPGTARVHEQYF.

This rearrangement joins TRBV12-3 or TRBV12-4 to TRBJ1-5; the D gene is possibly TRBD1 (6 bases). The length of the CDR3 is 13 residues. Trimming left V 3 bases short and J 7 bases short, with 10 bases between. The CDR3 DNA reads as TGTGCCAGCAGTTTCGGGGGCCTGCAGCCCCAGCATTTT. Translated: CASSFGGLQPQHF.

The V call is TRBV19, the J call TRBJ2-1; 10 nucleotides agree with TRBD2. Looked up from germline, CDR1 is LNHDA and CDR2 is SQIVND (reference sequence). The CDR3 consists of 14 residues. Losses at the gene ends were 3 bases for V and 7 bases for J; bases not matched to a gene: 3. CDR3 in amino acids: CASSIPAGGNEQFF. CDR3 coding DNA: TGTGCCAGTAGTATTCCAGCGGGAGGGAATGAGCAGTTCTTC.

The chain uses TRBV7-2 and TRBJ2-5; 11 bases match TRBD2. V gave up 3 bases and J gave up 5 bases; unmatched junction bases: 17. The CDR3 loop spans 19 amino acids. CDR1 is SGHTA and CDR2 is FQGNSA in the germline V gene. The CDR3 DNA is TGTGCCAGCAGCTTCGCCGGACTAGCGGGTTCCTTCGGGGGGGAGACCCAGTACTTC. Translated, it gives CASSFAGLAGSFGGETQYF.

The J gene is TRBJ2-2, the V gene TRBV29-1; TRBD2 matches 14 bases. There are 18 residues in the CDR3. The J segment lost 7 bases and the V segment lost 4 bases, leaving 14 bases of the junction unmatched. From germline, CDR1 is SQVTM and CDR2 ANQGSEA. CDR3 protein: CSVGRGPGTSGSHGELFF. The CDR3 region has the DNA TGCAGCGTTGGTCGGGGGCCTGGGACTAGCGGGAGTCACGGGGAGCTGTTTTTT.

V usage is TRBV29-1 and J usage is TRBJ1-6, with D possibly being TRBD1 (5 bases). In germline, CDR1 is SQVTM, CDR2 ANQGSEA. The CDR3 covers 16 residues. Trimming took off 7 bases at V and 0 bases at J, with 16 bases between the two ends. In DNA, the CDR3 is TGCAGCGACCTCCGGGACCGGAGCTCCTATAATTCACCCCTCCACTTT. Translation gives CSDLRDRSSYNSPLHF.

The V and J genes are TRBV5-4 and TRBJ1-2; D ambiguous. The CDR3 spans 13 residues. V lost 5 bases and J 1 base, leaving 9 bases between the germline ends. CDR1 and CDR2 (germline): SGHNT, YYREEE (reference sequence). The CDR3 DNA reads TGTGCCAGCAGGGAGGGTAATAACTATGGCTACACCTTC. Translation: CASREGNNYGYTF.

As to this clonotype: An end of the junction does not agree with germline; a read error may underlie this. The V and J genes are TRBV10-3 and TRBJ2-2; D is tentatively TRBD1 or TRBD2 (6 bases each). Germline assignment: CDR1 ENHRY and CDR2 SYGVKD. There are 15 residues in the CDR3. CDR3 coding DNA: TGTGCCATCAGAGGGGGACTGGCACACACCGGGGATCTGTTTTTT. This codes for CAIRGGLAHTGDLFF.

The rearrangement uses TRBV5-1 and TRBJ2-5; TRBD2 matches 12 bases. The V gene's germline CDR1 is SGHRS and CDR2 YFSETQ. The CDR3 runs to 15 residues. Trimming took 0 bases from V and 3 from J; bases not matched to a gene: 0. The chain's CDR3 is CASSLGLAGEETQYF. The CDR3 nucleotides are TGCGCCAGCAGCTTGGGACTAGCGGGGGAAGAGACCCAGTACTTC.

The CDR3 protein is CASSRLAGSKNIQYF. DNA for the CDR3: TGTGCCAGCAGCCGACTAGCGGGTTCCAAAAACATTCAGTACTTC. The rearrangement links TRBV7-2 to TRBJ2-4; 10 nucleotides agree with TRBD2. Germline V gene lookup returns CDR1 SGHTA and CDR2 FQGNSA. The CDR3 sequence is 15 residues long. Germline trimming cut 5 bases from V and 2 bases from J; bases unmatched to any gene: 3.

The chain has TRBV4-3 and TRBJ2-1; 7 nucleotides match TRBD2. Per the germline V gene, CDR1 is LGHNA and CDR2 is YSLEER. The CDR3 runs 16 residues. J was trimmed by 7 bases and V by 5 bases; bases with no gene match: 14. The CDR3 DNA sequence: TGCGCCAGCAGCAAGGACGGCGGGAGACGGGGAAATGAGCAGTTCTTC. As protein: CASSKDGGRRGNEQFF.

J is TRBJ1-3 and V is TRBV5-1; D possibly corresponds to TRBD1 (5 bases). CDR3 length equals 16 residues. Germline assignment: CDR1 SGHRS and CDR2 YFSETQ. The ends were cut back, 3 bases at V and 0 bases at J, with 13 bases in the middle. CDR3 protein: CASSWDGESSGNTIYF. DNA for the CDR3: TGCGCCAGCAGCTGGGACGGCGAGAGCTCTGGAAACACCATATATTTT.

The chain employs TRBV13 and TRBJ2-7; D is possibly TRBD1 (5 bases). Trimming cost V 4 bases and J 2 bases, with 15 bases left between them. The length of the CDR3 is 15 residues. Germline V gene sequence: CDR1 PRHDT, CDR2 FYEKMQ (reference sequence). The CDR3 DNA sequence: TGTGCCAGCAGCTCCTCTCCTCGACAGCCCTACGAGCAGTACTTC. Its protein product is CASSSSPRQPYEQYF.

This clonotype was picked up one time. J is TRBJ2-3 and V is TRBV24-1; D is unresolved. V lost 2 bases, J lost 5 bases, and 13 bases lay in between. This CDR3 is 15 amino acids long. Per germline, CDR1 KGHDR and CDR2 SFDVKD. CDR3 DNA: TGTGCCACCAGTGATTCTGGGCTCCTCGGAGATACGCAGTATTTT. Translated, it gives CATSDSGLLGDTQYF.

The rearrangement uses TRBV6-5 and TRBJ1-1; D call uncertain. From germline, CDR1 is MNHEY and CDR2 SVGAGI. The CDR3 is 14 residues long. V was pared by 5 bases and J by 4 bases, with 14 bases between. CDR3 DNA sequence: TGTGCCAGCAGTACCCGGTCGTCAAGCACTGAAGCTTTCTTT. It translates to CASSTRSSSTEAFF.

The V and J genes are TRBV29-1 and TRBJ2-1; maybe TRBD1 (6 bases). Trimming stripped 7 bases from V and 8 bases from J, with 15 bases between. The CDR3 extends over 12 amino acids. The germline V gene has CDR1 SQVTM and CDR2 ANQGSEA. CDR3 residues: CSALDGGHEQFF. The CDR3 DNA is TGCAGCGCCTTGGATGGGGGCCATGAGCAGTTCTTC.